This passage covers 9 T cell receptor beta chains from one sample sequenced in a study of cytomegalovirus exposure and HLA in healthy donors. In the PCR, 60 Vbeta and 13 Jbeta primers were used. Clones were read by immunoSEQ multiplex PCR, and TCRdb kept only the in-frame ones, dropping some. The sample has more than 150,000 clones; 70% to 90% are singletons. The sample comprised PBMCs. The receptors here all came from a woman aged 18-29 years in good health and CMV-seropositive.

The gene calls are TRBV7-9 and TRBJ1-2; D is undetermined. CDR3 length: 15 amino acids. Between the trimmed V and J ends, which lost 4 bases and 5 bases, there was a span of 17 bases. Germline lookup yields CDR1 SEHNR and CDR2 FQNEAQ (reference sequence). CDR3 DNA sequence: TGTGCCAGCAGCTCCGTACGTGCGGCCGATTATGGCTACACCTTC. The encoded protein is CASSSVRAADYGYTF. The full variable domain, rest sourced from reference TRBV7-9 and TRBJ1-2, is DTGVSQNPRHKITKRGQNVTFRCDPISEHNRLYWYRQTLGQGPEFLTYFQNEAQLEKSRLLSDRFSAERPKGSFSTLEIQRTEQGDSAMYLCASSSVRAADYGYTFGSGTRLTVV.

The chain links TRBV15 to TRBJ2-1; 11 positions agree with TRBD2. From germline, CDR1 is LNHNV and CDR2 YYDKDF (reference sequence). Unmatched junction bases numbered 5, after V lost 6 bases and J lost 4 bases. The CDR3 loop spans 15 amino acids. The CDR3 DNA reads TGTGCCACCAGTGGAACTAGCGGGGGTTACAATGAGCAGTTCTTC. This codes for CATSGTSGGYNEQFF.

The V gene is TRBV21-1, the J gene TRBJ2-5; TRBD1 is the table's D call, not checked against the DNA. TRBV21-1 constitutes a pseudogene. The CDR3 runs 15 residues. The CDR3 sequence: CASSKVKGQQETQYF. In DNA, the CDR3 is TGTGCCAGCAGCAAAGTAAAGGGACAGCAAGAGACCCAGTACTTC.

This clone came up once. This chain uses TRBV12-5 with TRBJ2-2; the D is unclear. The CDR3 length is 16 residues. Trimming cost V 2 bases and J 4 bases, with 14 bases left between them. CDR1 and CDR2 from the germline V gene are LGHNT and FRNRAP. For the CDR3, the DNA is TGTGCTAGTGGTTTGCACCCGGTTATCCCCACCGGGGAGCTGTTTTTT. The encoded protein is CASGLHPVIPTGELFF. The variable domain in full, with the rest retrieved from reference TRBV12-5 and TRBJ2-2, is DARVTQTPRHKVTEMGQEVTMRCQPILGHNTVFWYRQTMMQGLELLAYFRNRAPLDDSGMPKDRFSAEMPDATLATLKIQPSEPRDSAVYFCASGLHPVIPTGELFFGEGSRLTVL.

This clone was seen just once. V is TRBV4-1 and J is TRBJ2-7; 9 bases map to TRBD1. This CDR3 contains 16 residues. The V and J ends lost 2 bases and 4 bases, in that order; junction bases with no gene match: 9. Germline V CDR1 and CDR2: MGHRA, YSYEKL. The CDR3 DNA is TGCGCCAGCAGCCAAAGATGGGACAGGGAGGGGTACGAGCAGTACTTC. It is translated as CASSQRWDREGYEQYF.

This rearrangement joins TRBV4-1 to TRBJ2-6; 10 nucleotides line up with TRBD1. The CDR3 has 20 residues. Looked up from germline, CDR1 is MGHRA and CDR2 is YSYEKL. Unmatched junction bases numbered 13, after V lost 4 bases and J lost 1 base. CDR3 sequence: CASSRHGAGQGVSGANVLTF. The CDR3 DNA reads as TGCGCCAGCAGCCGACACGGCGCCGGACAGGGGGTGTCTGGGGCCAACGTCCTGACTTTC.

In its sample, this clone was seen once. The chain carries TRBV21-1 and TRBJ2-7; TRBD2, the table's D call, was not compared with the DNA. TRBV21-1 is given as a pseudogene. This CDR3 comprises 15 residues. CDR3 sequence reads: CASTPLGGPPNEQYV. Here the CDR3 DNA reads TGTGCCAGCACCCCCCTAGGAGGTCCCCCCAACGAGCAGTACGTC.

The chain joins TRBV6-5 to TRBJ1-1, with a tentative D call TRBD1 (5 bases). CDR1 and CDR2 (germline): MNHEY, SVGAGI. The ends were cut back, 0 bases at V and 0 bases at J, with 11 bases in the middle. This CDR3 region has 16 residues. The CDR3 region is CASSYSPGLMNTEAFF. The DNA for the CDR3 is TGTGCCAGCAGTTACTCGCCGGGACTCATGAACACTGAAGCTTTCTTT.

The chain combines TRBV9 with TRBJ2-2, with D possibly being TRBD2 (5 bases). Germline V lookup: CDR1 SGDLS, CDR2 YYNGEE. V lost 0 bases to trimming and J lost 4 bases, with 13 bases between them. The CDR3 contains 16 residues. CDR3 in DNA: TGTGCCAGCAGCGTAGCTGGTGAGGGAATCACCGGGGAGCTGTTTTTT. This encodes CASSVAGEGITGELFF.